The present T cell receptor beta chain was sequenced within a study of shared clonotypes between healthy human individuals. Comments on this clone: Its antigen is unidentified.

Study-level points and caveats: For naive CD4 cells, roughly 4.6% of clonotypes were shared across several donors.

With V trimmed by 2 bases and J by 1 base, 6 bases remained unmatched. The CDR3 loop spans 17 amino acids. Germline V gives CDR1 WSHSY, CDR2 SAAADI. Profiled with immunoSEQ multiplex PCR; TCRdb holds only in-frame clones, not every one. The top ten hold about 1.8% of the sample, which has about 680,000 clones, 55% to 75% seen once. This chain links TRBV10-2 with TRBJ1-3, with TRBD1 identical over 9 bases. This clonotype was obtained from a woman aged 30 to 39 in good health. Sequencing input: memory CD4+ T cells sorted from blood. Indicated subset: CD45RA-negative fraction. The CDR3 DNA is TGCGCCAGCAGTGAGCGAGACAGGGGGGTATCTGGAAACACCATATATTTT. Encoded protein: CASSERDRGVSGNTIYF.